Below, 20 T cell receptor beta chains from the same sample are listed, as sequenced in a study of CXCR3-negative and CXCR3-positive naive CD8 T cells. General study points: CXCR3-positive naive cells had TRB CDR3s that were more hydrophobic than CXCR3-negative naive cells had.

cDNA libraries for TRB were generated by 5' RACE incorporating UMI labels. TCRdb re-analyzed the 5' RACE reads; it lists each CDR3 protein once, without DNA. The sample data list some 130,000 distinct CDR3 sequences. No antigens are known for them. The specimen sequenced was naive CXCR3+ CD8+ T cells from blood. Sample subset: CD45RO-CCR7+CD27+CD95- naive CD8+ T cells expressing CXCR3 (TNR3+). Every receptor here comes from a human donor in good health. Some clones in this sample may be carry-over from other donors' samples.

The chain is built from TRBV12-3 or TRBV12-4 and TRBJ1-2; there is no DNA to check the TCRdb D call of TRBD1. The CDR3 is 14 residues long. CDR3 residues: CASSFSRGPDGYTF.

CDR3 in amino acids: CASSLVPGSVGNTEAFF. V gene TRBV13 combines with J gene TRBJ1-1; TCRdb outputs TRBD1, but without DNA this stays unchecked. There are 17 residues in the CDR3. CDR1 is PRHDT, CDR2 FYEKMQ, per germline (reference sequence).

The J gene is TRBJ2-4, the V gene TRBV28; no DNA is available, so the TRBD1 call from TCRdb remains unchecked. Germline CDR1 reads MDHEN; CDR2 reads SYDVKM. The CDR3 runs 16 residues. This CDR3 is CASTFSRGLAKNIQYF.

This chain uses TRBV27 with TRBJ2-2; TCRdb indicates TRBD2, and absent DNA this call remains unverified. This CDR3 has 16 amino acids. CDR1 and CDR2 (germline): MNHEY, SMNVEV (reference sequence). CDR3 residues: CASSPPEAGSTGELFF.

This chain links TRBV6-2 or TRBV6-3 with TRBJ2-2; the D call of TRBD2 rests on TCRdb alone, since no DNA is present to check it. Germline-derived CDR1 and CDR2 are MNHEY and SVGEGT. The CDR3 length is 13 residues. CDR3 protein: CASSYRAGGELFF.

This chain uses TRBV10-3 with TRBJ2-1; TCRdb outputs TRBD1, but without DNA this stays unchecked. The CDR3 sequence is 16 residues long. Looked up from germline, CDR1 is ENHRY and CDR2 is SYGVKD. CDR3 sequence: CAISEFRTGEGNEQFF.

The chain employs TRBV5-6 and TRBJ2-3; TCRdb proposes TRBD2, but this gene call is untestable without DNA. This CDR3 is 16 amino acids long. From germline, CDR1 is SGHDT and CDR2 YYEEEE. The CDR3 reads CASSRGGLAATDTQYF.

CDR3 amino acids: CASSPGGMGSYEQYF. V gene TRBV12-3 or TRBV12-4 combines with J gene TRBJ2-7; absent DNA, TCRdb's TRBD1 call cannot be checked. The CDR3 loop spans 15 amino acids.

CDR3: CASRTYLSSYNEQFF. The chain recombines TRBV5-1 with TRBJ2-1. Per the germline V gene, CDR1 is SGHRS and CDR2 is YFSETQ. The CDR3 has 15 residues. Full variable domain (outside the CDR3, taken from reference TRBV5-1 and TRBJ2-1): KAGVTQTPRYLIKTRGQQVTLSCSPISGHRSVSWYQQTPGQGLQFLFEYFSETQRNKGNFPGRFSGRQFSNSRSEMNVSTLELGDSALYLCASRTYLSSYNEQFFGPGTRLTVL.

The CDR3 here is CASLLGDTQYF. The chain uses TRBV2 and TRBJ2-3. Germline CDR1 and CDR2: SNHLY and FYNNEI. The CDR3 covers 11 residues.

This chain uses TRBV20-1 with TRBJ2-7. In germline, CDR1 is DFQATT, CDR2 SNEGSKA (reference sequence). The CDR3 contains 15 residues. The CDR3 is CSARDFQVSSYEQYF.

The CDR3: CASSLYSLNEQFF. J is TRBJ2-1 and V is TRBV27. Germline V CDR1 and CDR2: MNHEY, SMNVEV (reference sequence). The CDR3 sequence is 13 residues long.

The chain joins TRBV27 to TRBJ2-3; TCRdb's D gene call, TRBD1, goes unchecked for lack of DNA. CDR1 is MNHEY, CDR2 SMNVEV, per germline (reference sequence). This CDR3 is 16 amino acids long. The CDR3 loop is CASSGLPGQGSDTQYF.

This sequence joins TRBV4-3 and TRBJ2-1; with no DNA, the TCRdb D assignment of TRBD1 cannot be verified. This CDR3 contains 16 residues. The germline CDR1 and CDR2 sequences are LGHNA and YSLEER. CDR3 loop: CASSQGLAGRYNEQFF.

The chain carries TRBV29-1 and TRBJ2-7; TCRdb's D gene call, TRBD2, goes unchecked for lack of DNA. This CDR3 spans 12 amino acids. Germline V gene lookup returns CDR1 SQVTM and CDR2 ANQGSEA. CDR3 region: CSVRAGGYEQYF.

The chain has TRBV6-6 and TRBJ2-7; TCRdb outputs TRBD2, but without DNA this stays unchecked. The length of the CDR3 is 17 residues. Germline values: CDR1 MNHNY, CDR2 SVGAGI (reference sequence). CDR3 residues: CASSYRVAGGASYEQYF.

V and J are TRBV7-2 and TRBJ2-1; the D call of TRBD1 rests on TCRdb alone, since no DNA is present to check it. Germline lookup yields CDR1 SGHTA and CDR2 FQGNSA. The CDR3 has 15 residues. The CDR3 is CASSTKTGGIDEQFF. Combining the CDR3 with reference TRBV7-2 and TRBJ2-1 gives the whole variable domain GAGVSQSPSNKVTEKGKDVELRCDPISGHTALYWYRQSLGQGLEFLIYFQGNSAPDKSGLPSDRFSAERTGGSVSTLTIQRTQQEDSAVYLCASSTKTGGIDEQFFGPGTRLTVL.

CDR3 residues: CASSEDGTGDQETQYF. The J gene is TRBJ2-5, the V gene TRBV6-1; TCRdb calls TRBD1, which cannot be checked without DNA. This CDR3 comprises 16 residues. Germline loops: CDR1 MNHNS, CDR2 SASEGT.

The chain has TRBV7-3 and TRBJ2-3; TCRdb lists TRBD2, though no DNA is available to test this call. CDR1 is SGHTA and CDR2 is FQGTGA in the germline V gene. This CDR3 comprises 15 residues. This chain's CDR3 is CASSYTPGLTDTQYF. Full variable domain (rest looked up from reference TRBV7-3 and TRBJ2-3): GAGVSQTPSNKVTEKGKYVELRCDPISGHTALYWYRQSLGQGPEFLIYFQGTGAADDSGLPNDRFFAVRPEGSVSTLKIQRTERGDSAVYLCASSYTPGLTDTQYFGPGTRLTVL.

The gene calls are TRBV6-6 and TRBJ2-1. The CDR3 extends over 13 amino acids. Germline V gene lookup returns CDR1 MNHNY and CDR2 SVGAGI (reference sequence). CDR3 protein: CASSYWRSNEQFF.